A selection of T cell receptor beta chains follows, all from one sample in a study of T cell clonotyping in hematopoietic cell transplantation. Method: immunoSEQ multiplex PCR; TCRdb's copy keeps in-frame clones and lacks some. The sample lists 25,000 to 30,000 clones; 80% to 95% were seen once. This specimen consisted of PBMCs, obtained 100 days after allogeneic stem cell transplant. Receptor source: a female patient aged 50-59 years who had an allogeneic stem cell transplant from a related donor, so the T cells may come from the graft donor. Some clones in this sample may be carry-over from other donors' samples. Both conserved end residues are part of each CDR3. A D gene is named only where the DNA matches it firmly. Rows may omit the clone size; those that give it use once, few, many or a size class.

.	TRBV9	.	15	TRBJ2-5	TGTGCCAGCAGCGTAGCGACGGCGTACCAAGAGACCCAGTACTTC	CASSVATAYQETQYF
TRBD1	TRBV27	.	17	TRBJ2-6	TGTGCCAGCAGTTTCCGGGACAGGGGGTCTGGGGCCAACGTCCTGACTTTC	CASSFRDRGSGANVLTF
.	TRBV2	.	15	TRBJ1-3	TGTGCCAGCAGTGAACGACTGATCTCTGGAAACACCATATATTTT	CASSERLISGNTIYF
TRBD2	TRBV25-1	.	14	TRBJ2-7	TGTGCCAGCAGGGCTAGCGGGGGGGCCCACGAGCAGTACTTC	CASRASGGAHEQYF
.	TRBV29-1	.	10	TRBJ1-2	TGCAGCGTTGAGATGGGGGGCTACACCTTC	CSVEMGGYTF
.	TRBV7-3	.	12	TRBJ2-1	TGTGCCAGCGGACGAAGGGAGGATGAGCAGTTCTTC	CASGRREDEQFF
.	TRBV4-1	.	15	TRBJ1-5	TGCGCCAGCAGCCAAGCGGTAGGGATGGATCAGCCCCAGCATTTT	CASSQAVGMDQPQHF
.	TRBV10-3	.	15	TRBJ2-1	TGTGCCATCAGTGAGTCAGGGGGCTCCTACAATGAGCAGTTCTTC	CAISESGGSYNEQFF
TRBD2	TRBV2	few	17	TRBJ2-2	TGTGCCAGCAGCTGGACTAGCGGGGGCGGAAACACCGGGGAGCTGTTTTTT	CASSWTSGGGNTGELFF
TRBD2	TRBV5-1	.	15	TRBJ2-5	TGCGCCAGCAGCTGGCGGGGGGCTTCACAAGAGACCCAGTACTTC	CASSWRGASQETQYF
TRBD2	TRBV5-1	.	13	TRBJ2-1	TGCGCCAGCAGCCTGGCGGGGGGCTCGGGGCAGTTCTTC	CASSLAGGSGQFF
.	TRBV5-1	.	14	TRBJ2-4	TGCGCCAGCAGCTTACAGGGTTTCCAAAACATTCAGTACTTC	CASSLQGFQNIQYF
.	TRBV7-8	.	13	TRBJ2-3	TGTGCCAGCAGCTTGGACCTTACAGATACGCAGTATTTT	CASSLDLTDTQYF
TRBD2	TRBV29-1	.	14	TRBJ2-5	TGCAGCGCCACCGGACTAGCGTTCCAAGAGACCCAGTACTTC	CSATGLAFQETQYF
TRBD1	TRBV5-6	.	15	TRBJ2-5	TGTGCCAGCAGCTTGAGGGACAGGCGGGCAGGAACCCAGTACTTC	CASSLRDRRAGTQYF
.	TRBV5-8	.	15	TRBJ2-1	TGTGCCAGCAGCTTGGACCAGGGCCCTAGGAATGAGCAGTTCTTC	CASSLDQGPRNEQFF
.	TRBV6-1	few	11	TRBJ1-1	TGTGCCAGCAGACGGACGCCCGAAGCTTTCTTT	CASRRTPEAFF
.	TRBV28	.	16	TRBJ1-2	TGTGCCAGCAGTTTCCTCCGGGGGCGAGGGTACTATGGCTACACCTTC	CASSFLRGRGYYGYTF
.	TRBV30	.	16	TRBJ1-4	TGTGCCTGGAGTGTCGGGAGTAACCCAACTAATGAAAAACTGTTTTTT	CAWSVGSNPTNEKLFF
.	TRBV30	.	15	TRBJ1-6	TGTGCCTGGAGTGCAAGGACAGCGCTCAATTCACCCCTCCACTTT	CAWSARTALNSPLHF
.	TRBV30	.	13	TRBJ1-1	TGTGCCTGGAGTAAACTCGGGAACACTGAAGCTTTCTTT	CAWSKLGNTEAFF
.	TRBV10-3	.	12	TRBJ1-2	TGTGCCATCAGCCAGGGCTGGAATGGCTACACCTTC	CAISQGWNGYTF
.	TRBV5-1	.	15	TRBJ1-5	TGCGCCAGCAGCTTGGATGGGAGACGGAATCAGCCCCAGCATTTT	CASSLDGRRNQPQHF
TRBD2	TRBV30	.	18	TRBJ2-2	TGTGCCTGGACGCCTAGCGGGGGGGGAAGGTTCCAAGCGGGGGAGCTGTTTTTT	CAWTPSGGGRFQAGELFF
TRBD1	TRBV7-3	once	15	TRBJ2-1	TGTGCCAGCAGCTTAGACAGGGTCCTTTACAATGAGCAGTTCTTC	CASSLDRVLYNEQFF
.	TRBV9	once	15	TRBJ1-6	TGTGCCAGCAGCGTTACAACAGGGTTTCGGACACCCCTCCACTTT	CASSVTTGFRTPLHF
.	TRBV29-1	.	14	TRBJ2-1	TGCAGCGTTAACGCGAGGAGCTCCTACAATGAGCAGTTCTTC	CSVNARSSYNEQFF
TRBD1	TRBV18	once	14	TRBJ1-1	TGTGCCAGCTCACCAGGGACAGGGGGCACTGAAGCTTTCTTT	CASSPGTGGTEAFF
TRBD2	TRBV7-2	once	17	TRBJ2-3	TGTGCCAGCAGCTATCCGGGACTAGCGGTAGGAGGAGATACGCAGTATTTT	CASSYPGLAVGGDTQYF
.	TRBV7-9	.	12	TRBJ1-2	TGTGCCAGCAGCTCAGGGGAGGGTGGCTACACCTTC	CASSSGEGGYTF
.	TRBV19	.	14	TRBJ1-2	TGTGCCAGTAGTATCCGATCGGGGCGGGACGGCTACACCTTC	CASSIRSGRDGYTF
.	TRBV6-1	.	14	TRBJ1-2	TGTGCCAGCAGCAGACAGGTCGAACGGTATGGCTACACCTTC	CASSRQVERYGYTF
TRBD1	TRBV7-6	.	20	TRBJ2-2	TGTGCCAGCAGCTTAGATCTCAAGACAGGGGGATCCTGGAAAGAGGGGGAGCTGTTTTTT	CASSLDLKTGGSWKEGELFF
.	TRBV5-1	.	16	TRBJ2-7	TGCGCCAGCAGCTCGAACCCAAACAGGGTGACCTACGAGCAGTACTTC	CASSSNPNRVTYEQYF
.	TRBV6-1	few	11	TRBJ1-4	TGTGCCAGCAGCCCGGATGAAAAACTGTTTTTT	CASSPDEKLFF
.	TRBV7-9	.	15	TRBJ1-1	TGTGCCAGCAGCTTAGGTGGACAGAGAAACACTGAAGCTTTCTTT	CASSLGGQRNTEAFF
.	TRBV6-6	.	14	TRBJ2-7	TGTGCCAGCAGTACCCTGTCCCGGAACTACGAGCAGTACTTC	CASSTLSRNYEQYF
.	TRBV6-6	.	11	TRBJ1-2	TGTGCCAGCAGCCCGAACTATGGCTACACCTTC	CASSPNYGYTF
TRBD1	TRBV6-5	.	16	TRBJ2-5	TGTGCCAGCAGTTACTCAGGGACAGGGCCTGGAGAGACCCAGTACTTC	CASSYSGTGPGETQYF
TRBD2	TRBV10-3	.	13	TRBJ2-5	TGTGCCATCAGTACTAGCGGAAAAGAGACCCAGTACTTC	CAISTSGKETQYF
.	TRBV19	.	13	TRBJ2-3	TGTGCCAGTAAGCAGGGCGGCACAGATACGCAGTATTTT	CASKQGGTDTQYF
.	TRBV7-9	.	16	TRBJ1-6	TGTGCCAGCAGCTTAATGAGGGACATTTCGCATTCACCCCTCCACTTT	CASSLMRDISHSPLHF
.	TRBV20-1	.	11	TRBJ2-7	TGCAGTGCTACCGGACCTAAGGAGCAGTACTTC	CSATGPKEQYF
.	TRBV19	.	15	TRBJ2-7	TGTGCCAGTAGTATAGAGGAAGGACCTCCGTACGAGCAGTACTTC	CASSIEEGPPYEQYF
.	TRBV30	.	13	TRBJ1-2	TGTGCCTGGAGTGCGGACCTTTACTATGGCTACACCTTC	CAWSADLYYGYTF
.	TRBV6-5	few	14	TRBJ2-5	TGTGCCAGCAGTCTTCCCGGGGCCAAGGAGACCCAGTACTTC	CASSLPGAKETQYF
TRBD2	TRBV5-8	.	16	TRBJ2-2	TGTGCCAGCAGCTTGGCCGGCGGGGGGCCGGGCGGGGAGCTGTTTTTT	CASSLAGGGPGGELFF
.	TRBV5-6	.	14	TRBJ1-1	TGTGCCAGCAGCTGGGGGGACTCACGGGAGGTAGCTTTCTTT	CASSWGDSREVAFF
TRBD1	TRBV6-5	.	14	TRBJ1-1	TGTGCCAGCAGTAGAGACAGGGACGGCACTGAAGCTTTCTTT	CASSRDRDGTEAFF